Reported below is one T cell receptor beta chain. Antigen unknown. The sample belongs to a study of T cell responses to AZD1222 COVID-19 vaccine. The method was immunoSEQ multiplex PCR; TCRdb's version includes in-frame clones alone and lacks a portion of them. The sample lists 110,000 or so clones, about 89% seen once, with approximately 7.9% in the top ten. General study findings and limits: Samples come after the peak T cell response, not at day 14. Epitopes outside B.1.351 and B.1.1.7 mutated regions reportedly drew nearly half of spike TCRs. Among vaccine-associated CD4 TCRs, coverage spanned spike, with dominance at 160-218 and 743-854. Clonal diversity was possibly underestimated, and white British individuals and females predominated among donors.

Germline V gene sequence: CDR1 SGHDT, CDR2 YYEEEE. V was pared by 3 bases and J by 3 bases, with 18 bases between. This CDR3 is built from 16 residues. This receptor was obtained from an adult in good health. The gene calls are TRBV5-6 and TRBJ1-2, with no clear D. Sample: peripheral blood, taken on day 0 of AZD1222 vaccination. DNA of the CDR3: TGTGCCAGCAGCTCCACCCCGGGCCCACGAGACTATGGCTACACCTTC. This translates into CASSSTPGPRDYGYTF. The full variable domain, completed using reference TRBV5-6 and TRBJ1-2, is DAGVTQSPTHLIKTRGQQVTLRCSPKSGHDTVSWYQQALGQGPQFIFQYYEEEERQRGNFPDRFSGHQFPNYSSELNVNALLLGDSALYLCASSSTPGPRDYGYTFGSGTRLTVV.